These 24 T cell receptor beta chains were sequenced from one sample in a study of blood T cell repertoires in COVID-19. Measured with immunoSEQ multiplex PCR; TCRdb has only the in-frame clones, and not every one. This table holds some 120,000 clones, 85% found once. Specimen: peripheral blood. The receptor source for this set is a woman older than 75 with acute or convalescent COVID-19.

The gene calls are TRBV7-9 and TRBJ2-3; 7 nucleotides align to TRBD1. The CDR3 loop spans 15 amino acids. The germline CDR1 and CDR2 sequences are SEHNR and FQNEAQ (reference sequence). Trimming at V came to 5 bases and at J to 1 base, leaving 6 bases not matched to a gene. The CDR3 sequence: CASSTGTVGTDTQYF. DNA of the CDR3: TGTGCCAGCAGCACGGGGACAGTTGGCACAGATACGCAGTATTTT.

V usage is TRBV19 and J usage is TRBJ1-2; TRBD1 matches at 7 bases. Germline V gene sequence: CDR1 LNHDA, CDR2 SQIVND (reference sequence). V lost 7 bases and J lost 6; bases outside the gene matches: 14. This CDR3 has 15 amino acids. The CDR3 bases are TGTGCCAGTACCCGCCGGACCGACAGGGTGGATGGCTACACCTTC. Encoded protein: CASTRRTDRVDGYTF.

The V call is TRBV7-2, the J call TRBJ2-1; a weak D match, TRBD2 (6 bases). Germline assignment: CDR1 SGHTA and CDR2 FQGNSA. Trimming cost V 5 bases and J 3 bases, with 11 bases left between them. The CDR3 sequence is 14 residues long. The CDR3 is CASSIRLDYNEQFF. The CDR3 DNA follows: TGTGCCAGCAGCATCCGACTAGACTACAATGAGCAGTTCTTC.

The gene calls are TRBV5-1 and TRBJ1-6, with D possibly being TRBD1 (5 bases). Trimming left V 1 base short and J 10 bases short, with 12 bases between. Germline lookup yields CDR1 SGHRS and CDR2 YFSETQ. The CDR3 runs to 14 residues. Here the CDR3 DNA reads TGCGCCAGCAGCTTGAAAGGGGTGAACTCACCCCTCCACTTT. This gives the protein CASSLKGVNSPLHF. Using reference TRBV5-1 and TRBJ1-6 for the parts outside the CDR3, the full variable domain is KAGVTQTPRYLIKTRGQQVTLSCSPISGHRSVSWYQQTPGQGLQFLFEYFSETQRNKGNFPGRFSGRQFSNSRSEMNVSTLELGDSALYLCASSLKGVNSPLHFGNGTRLTVT.

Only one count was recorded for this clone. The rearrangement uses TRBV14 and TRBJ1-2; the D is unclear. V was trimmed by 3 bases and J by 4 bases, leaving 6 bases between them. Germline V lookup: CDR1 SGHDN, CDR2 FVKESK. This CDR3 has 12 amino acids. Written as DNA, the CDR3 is TGTGCCAGCAGCCAGCGGCGCTATGGCTACACCTTC. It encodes CASSQRRYGYTF.

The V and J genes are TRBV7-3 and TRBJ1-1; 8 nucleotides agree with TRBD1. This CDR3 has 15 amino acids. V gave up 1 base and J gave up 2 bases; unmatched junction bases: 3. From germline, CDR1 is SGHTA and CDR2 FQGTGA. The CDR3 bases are TGTGCCAGCAGCTTAAGAGGGACAGGCAACACTGAAGCTTTCTTT. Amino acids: CASSLRGTGNTEAFF.

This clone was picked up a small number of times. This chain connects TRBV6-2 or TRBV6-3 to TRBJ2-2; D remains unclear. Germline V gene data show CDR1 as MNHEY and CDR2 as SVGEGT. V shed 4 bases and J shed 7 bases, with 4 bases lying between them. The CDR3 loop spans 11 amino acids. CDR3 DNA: TGTGCCAGCAGTTTCAACGGGGAGCTGTTTTTT. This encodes CASSFNGELFF.

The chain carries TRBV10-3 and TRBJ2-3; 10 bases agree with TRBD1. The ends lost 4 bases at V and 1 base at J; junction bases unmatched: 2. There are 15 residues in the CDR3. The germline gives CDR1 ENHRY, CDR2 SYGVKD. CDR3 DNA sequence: TGTGCCATCAGTGGGACAGGGGGTGGCACAGATACGCAGTATTTT. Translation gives CAISGTGGGTDTQYF.

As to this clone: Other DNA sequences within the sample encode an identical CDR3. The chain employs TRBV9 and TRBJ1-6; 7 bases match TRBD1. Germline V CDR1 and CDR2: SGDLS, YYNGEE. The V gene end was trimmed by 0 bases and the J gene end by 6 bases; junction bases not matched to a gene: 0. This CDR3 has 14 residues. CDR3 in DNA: TGTGCCAGCAGCGTAGGACAGGGTAATTCACCCCTCCACTTT. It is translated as CASSVGQGNSPLHF.

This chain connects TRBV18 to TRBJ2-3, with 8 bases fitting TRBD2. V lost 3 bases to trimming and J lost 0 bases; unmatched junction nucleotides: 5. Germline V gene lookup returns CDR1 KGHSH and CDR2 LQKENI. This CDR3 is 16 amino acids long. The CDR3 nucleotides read TGTGCCAGCTCACCCGGGAGGGGGGCCAGCACAGATACGCAGTATTTT. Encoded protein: CASSPGRGASTDTQYF.

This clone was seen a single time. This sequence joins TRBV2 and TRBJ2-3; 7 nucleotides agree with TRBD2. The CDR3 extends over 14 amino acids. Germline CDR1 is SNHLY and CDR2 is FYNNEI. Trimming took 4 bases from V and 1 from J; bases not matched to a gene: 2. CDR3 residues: CASSVRGGTDTQYF. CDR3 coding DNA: TGTGCCAGCAGTGTACGGGGGGGCACAGATACGCAGTATTTT.

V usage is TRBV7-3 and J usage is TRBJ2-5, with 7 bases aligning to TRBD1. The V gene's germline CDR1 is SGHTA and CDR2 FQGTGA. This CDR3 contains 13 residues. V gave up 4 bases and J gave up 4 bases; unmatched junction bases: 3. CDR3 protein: CASSSGTVETQYF. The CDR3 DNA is TGTGCCAGCAGCTCCGGGACAGTAGAGACCCAGTACTTC.

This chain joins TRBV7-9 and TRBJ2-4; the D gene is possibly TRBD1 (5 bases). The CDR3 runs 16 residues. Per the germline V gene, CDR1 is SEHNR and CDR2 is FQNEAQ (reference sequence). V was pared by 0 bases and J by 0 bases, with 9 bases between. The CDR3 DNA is TGTGCCAGCAGCTTAGCGTCAGGGATAGCCAAAAACATTCAGTACTTC. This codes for CASSLASGIAKNIQYF. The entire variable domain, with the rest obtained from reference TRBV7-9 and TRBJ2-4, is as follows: DTGVSQNPRHKITKRGQNVTFRCDPISEHNRLYWYRQTLGQGPEFLTYFQNEAQLEKSRLLSDRFSAERPKGSFSTLEIQRTEQGDSAMYLCASSLASGIAKNIQYFGAGTRLSVL.

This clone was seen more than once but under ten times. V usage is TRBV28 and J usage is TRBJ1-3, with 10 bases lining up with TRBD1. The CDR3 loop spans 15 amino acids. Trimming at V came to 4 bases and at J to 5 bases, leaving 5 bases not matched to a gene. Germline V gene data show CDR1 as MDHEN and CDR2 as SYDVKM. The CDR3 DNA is TGTGCCAGCAGTTCCGGACAGGGGGACCGAAACACCATATATTTT. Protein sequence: CASSSGQGDRNTIYF. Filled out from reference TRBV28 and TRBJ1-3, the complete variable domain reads DVKVTQSSRYLVKRTGEKVFLECVQDMDHENMFWYRQDPGLGLRLIYFSYDVKMKEKGDIPEGYSVSREKKERFSLILESASTNQTSMYLCASSSGQGDRNTIYFGEGSWLTVV.

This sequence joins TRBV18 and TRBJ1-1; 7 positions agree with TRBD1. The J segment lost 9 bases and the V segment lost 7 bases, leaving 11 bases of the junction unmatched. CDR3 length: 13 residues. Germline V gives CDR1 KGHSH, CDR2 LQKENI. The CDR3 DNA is TGTGCCAGCTGTGAGGGGGCGCGCCTCCAAGCTTTCTTT. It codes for CASCEGARLQAFF.

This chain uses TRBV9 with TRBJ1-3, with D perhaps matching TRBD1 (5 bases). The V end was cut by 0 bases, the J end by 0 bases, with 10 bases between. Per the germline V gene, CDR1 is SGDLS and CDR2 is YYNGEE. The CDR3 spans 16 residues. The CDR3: CASSVEQALSGNTIYF. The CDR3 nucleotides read TGTGCCAGCAGCGTAGAACAGGCCCTCTCTGGAAACACCATATATTTT. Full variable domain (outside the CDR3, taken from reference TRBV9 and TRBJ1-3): DSGVTQTPKHLITATGQRVTLRCSPRSGDLSVYWYQQSLDQGLQFLIQYYNGEERAKGNILERFSAQQFPDLHSELNLSSLELGDSALYFCASSVEQALSGNTIYFGEGSWLTVV.

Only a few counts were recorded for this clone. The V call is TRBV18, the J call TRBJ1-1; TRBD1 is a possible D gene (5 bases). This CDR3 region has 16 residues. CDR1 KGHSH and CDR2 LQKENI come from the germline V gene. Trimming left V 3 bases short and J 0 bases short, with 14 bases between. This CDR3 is CASSPTRQSMNTEAFF. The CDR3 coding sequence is TGTGCCAGCTCACCCACTCGACAGTCCATGAACACTGAAGCTTTCTTT.

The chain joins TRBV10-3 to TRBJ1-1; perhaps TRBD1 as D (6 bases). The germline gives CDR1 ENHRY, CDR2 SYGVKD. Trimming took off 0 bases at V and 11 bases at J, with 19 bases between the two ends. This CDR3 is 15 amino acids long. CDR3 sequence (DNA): TGTGCCATCAGTGAGTCGGGCCGGCCAGGGGTAGGGGCTTTCTTT. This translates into CAISESGRPGVGAFF.

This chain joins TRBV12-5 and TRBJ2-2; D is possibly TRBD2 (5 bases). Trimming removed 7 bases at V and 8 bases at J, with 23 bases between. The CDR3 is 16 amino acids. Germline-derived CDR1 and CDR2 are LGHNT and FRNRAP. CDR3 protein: CASADPRGLQGGELFF. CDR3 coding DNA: TGTGCTAGTGCCGACCCCCGCGGACTTCAAGGGGGGGAGCTGTTTTTT.

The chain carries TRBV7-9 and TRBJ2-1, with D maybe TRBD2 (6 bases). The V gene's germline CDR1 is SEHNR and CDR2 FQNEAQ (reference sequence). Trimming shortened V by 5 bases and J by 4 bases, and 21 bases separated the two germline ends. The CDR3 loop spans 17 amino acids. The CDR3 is CASSPPRGANLYNEQFF. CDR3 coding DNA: TGTGCCAGCAGCCCTCCCCGCGGGGCAAACTTGTACAATGAGCAGTTCTTC.

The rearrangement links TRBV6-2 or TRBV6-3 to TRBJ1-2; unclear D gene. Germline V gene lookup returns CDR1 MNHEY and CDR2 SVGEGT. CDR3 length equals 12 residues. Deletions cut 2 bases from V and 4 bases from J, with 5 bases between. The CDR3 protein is CASSYSTYGYTF. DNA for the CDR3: TGTGCCAGCAGTTACAGCACCTATGGCTACACCTTC.

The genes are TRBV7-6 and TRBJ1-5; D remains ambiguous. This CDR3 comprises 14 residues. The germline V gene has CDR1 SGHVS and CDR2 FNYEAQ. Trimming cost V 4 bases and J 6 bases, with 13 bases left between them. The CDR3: CASSSGIAGQPQHF. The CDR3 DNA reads TGTGCCAGCAGCTCGGGTATAGCCGGTCAGCCCCAGCATTTT.

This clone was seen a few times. The chain's CDR3 is CASRQGIWGYTF. CDR3 bases: TGTGCCAGCAGACAGGGAATATGGGGCTACACCTTC. V and J are TRBV28 and TRBJ1-2; perhaps TRBD1 as D (6 bases). Deletions cut 6 bases from V and 8 bases from J, with 13 bases between. There are 12 residues in the CDR3. Germline lookup yields CDR1 MDHEN and CDR2 SYDVKM.

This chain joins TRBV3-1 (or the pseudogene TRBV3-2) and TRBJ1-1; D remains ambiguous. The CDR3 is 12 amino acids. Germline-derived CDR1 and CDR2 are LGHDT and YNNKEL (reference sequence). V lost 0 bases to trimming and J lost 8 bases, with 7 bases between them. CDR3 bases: TGTGCCAGCAGCCAAGATCTGAGAGAAGCTTTCTTT. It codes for CASSQDLREAFF.